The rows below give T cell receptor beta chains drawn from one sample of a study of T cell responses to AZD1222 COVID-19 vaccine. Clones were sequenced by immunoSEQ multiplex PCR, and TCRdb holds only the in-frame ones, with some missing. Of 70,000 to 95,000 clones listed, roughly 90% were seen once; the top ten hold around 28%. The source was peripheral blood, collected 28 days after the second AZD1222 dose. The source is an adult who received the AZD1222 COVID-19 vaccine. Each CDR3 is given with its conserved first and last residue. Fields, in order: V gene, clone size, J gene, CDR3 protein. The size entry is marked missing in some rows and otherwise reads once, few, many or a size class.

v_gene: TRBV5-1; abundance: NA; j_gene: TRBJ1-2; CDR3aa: CASSPSGTAYGYTF
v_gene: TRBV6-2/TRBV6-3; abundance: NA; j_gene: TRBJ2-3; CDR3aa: CASSYSGGPGVDTQYF
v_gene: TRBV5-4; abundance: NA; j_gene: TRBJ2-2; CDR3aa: CASRGDSHAGELFF
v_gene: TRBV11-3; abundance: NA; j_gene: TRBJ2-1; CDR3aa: CASSFTSGSYNEQFF
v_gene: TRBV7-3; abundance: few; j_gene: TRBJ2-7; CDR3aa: CASSLLGNEQYF
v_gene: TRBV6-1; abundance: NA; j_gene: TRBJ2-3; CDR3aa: CASSEALSSGASDTQYF
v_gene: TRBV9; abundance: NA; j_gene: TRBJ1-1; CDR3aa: CASSRGLSEAFF
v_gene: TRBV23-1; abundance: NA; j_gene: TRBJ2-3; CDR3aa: CASSQTSVPGLEDTQYF
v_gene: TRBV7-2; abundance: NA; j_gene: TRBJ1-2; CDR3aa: CASSLEGLDRGHGYTF
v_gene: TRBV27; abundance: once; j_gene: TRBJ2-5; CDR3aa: CASSPGQGPWETQYF
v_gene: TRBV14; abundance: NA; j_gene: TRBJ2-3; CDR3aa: CASSQWGVGGTPSSTDTQYF
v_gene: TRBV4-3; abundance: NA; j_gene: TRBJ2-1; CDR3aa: CASSQAGTLKGEQFF
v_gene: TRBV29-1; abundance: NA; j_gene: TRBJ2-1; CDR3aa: CSVRRLASSYNEQFF
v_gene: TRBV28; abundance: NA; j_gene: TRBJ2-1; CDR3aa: CASSTRAQSYNEQFF
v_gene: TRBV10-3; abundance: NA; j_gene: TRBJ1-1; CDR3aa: CAIRDPGTEAFF
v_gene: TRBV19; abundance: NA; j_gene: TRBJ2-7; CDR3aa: CASSRGTSGPYSYEQYF
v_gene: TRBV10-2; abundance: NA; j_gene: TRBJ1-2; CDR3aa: CASSGQGADGYTF
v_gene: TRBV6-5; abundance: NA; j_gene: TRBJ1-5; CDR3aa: CASSYSGGGQPQHF
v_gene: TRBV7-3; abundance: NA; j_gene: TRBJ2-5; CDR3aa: CASSQTSGRQETQYF
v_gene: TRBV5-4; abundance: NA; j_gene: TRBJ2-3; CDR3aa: CASSRTSGRLTDTQYF
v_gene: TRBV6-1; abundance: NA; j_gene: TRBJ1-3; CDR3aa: CASSEPEDRAGNTIYF
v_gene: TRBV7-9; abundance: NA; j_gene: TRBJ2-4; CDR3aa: CASSPGLQGLAKNIQYF
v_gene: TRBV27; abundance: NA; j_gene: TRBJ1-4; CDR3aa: CASSLSPSLAGEKLFF
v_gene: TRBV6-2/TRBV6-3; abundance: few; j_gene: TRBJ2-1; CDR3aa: CASSPDSESYNEQFF
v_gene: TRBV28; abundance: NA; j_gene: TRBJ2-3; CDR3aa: CASSSPTSGSALSSDTQYF
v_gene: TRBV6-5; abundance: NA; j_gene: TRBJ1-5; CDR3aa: CASSNAGPQPQHF
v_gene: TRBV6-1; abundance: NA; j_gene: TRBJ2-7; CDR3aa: CASSEARGEQYF
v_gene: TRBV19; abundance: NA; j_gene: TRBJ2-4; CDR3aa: CASSTKGHIQYF
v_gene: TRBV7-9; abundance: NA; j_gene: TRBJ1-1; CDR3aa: CASSYGGTVHTEAFF
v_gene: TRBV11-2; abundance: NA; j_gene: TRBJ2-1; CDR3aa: CASSLDLGQGRYEQFF
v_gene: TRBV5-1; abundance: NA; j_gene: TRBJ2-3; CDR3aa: CASSLTSGRTDTQYF